This is a list of T cell receptor beta chains from one sample in a study of shared clonotypes between healthy human individuals. The repertoire was sequenced with immunoSEQ multiplex PCR; TCRdb's copy has only in-frame clones and lacks some. Among 950,000 to 1,100,000 clones listed, roughly 80% were seen once. The source material was memory CD4+ T cells sorted from blood. These receptors all come from a man between 18 and 35 years old in good health. The CDR3 runs from the conserved cysteine through the conserved F or W. Fields, in order: D gene, V gene, J gene, clone size, CDR3 protein, CDR3 DNA. A D gene is named only where the DNA matches it firmly. The size field is filled for only some rows; it gives once, few, many or a size class.

-	TRBV9	TRBJ1-6	-	CASSRYAPPLHF	TGTGCCAGCAGCCGGTACGCTCCACCCCTCCACTTT
-	TRBV6-5	TRBJ1-2	once	CASSYFGGDGYTF	TGTGCCAGCAGTTACTTCGGGGGGGATGGCTACACCTTC
TRBD1	TRBV5-8	TRBJ1-2	-	CASSSRDRGTYYGYTF	TGTGCCAGCAGCTCCCGGGACAGGGGGACTTACTATGGCTACACCTTC
-	TRBV6-1	TRBJ2-6	-	CASRVPGANVLTF	TGTGCCAGCAGGGTTCCAGGGGCCAACGTCCTGACTTTC
-	TRBV7-6	TRBJ2-5	once	CASSLVLGTGGSPETQYF	TGTGCCAGCAGCTTAGTTTTGGGGACGGGTGGGTCTCCAGAGACCCAGTACTTC
-	TRBV2	TRBJ2-7	once	CASRAKGGLSSYEQYF	TGTGCCAGCAGAGCAAAGGGGGGACTCAGCTCCTACGAGCAGTACTTC
TRBD2	TRBV29-1	TRBJ2-1	-	CSARAGGRYEQFF	TGCAGCGCGCGGGCGGGGGGGCGATATGAGCAGTTCTTC
-	TRBV12-5	TRBJ1-2	once	CASGLDRLYGYTF	TGTGCTAGTGGTTTGGATAGACTCTATGGCTACACCTTC
-	TRBV29-1	TRBJ2-3	-	CSVEDSSPDTQYF	TGCAGCGTTGAGGACAGTTCTCCAGATACGCAGTATTTT
TRBD1	TRBV15	TRBJ1-5	-	CATSRGTVNQPQHF	TGTGCCACCAGCAGGGGGACAGTCAATCAGCCCCAGCATTTT
-	TRBV6-6	TRBJ2-7	-	CASSSRYPYEQYF	TGTGCCAGCAGTTCGAGGTATCCCTACGAGCAGTACTTC
TRBD2	TRBV7-2	TRBJ2-7	-	CASRLAGAYEQYF	TGTGCCAGCAGACTAGCGGGGGCCTACGAGCAGTACTTC
-	TRBV30	TRBJ2-7	-	CAWRERWAAGPEQYF	TGTGCCTGGAGAGAGCGATGGGCAGCGGGCCCCGAGCAGTACTTC
-	TRBV7-9	TRBJ1-2	-	CASSRKDGYTF	TGTGCCAGCAGCCGGAAGGATGGCTACACCTTC
TRBD1	TRBV5-4	TRBJ2-5	-	CASSTRQGPQTQYF	TGTGCCAGCAGCACAAGACAGGGGCCCCAGACCCAGTACTTC
TRBD1	TRBV7-3	TRBJ2-3	-	CASSLEGTGPDTQYF	TGTGCCAGCAGCTTAGAAGGGACAGGGCCAGATACGCAGTATTTT
TRBD1	TRBV6-1	TRBJ1-1	-	CAAGQGLQNTEAFF	TGTGCCGCGGGACAGGGTCTACAGAACACTGAAGCTTTCTTT
-	TRBV28	TRBJ1-1	-	CASSPPRGSSEAFF	TGTGCCAGCAGTCCCCCTCGGGGATCGAGTGAAGCTTTCTTT
-	TRBV6-5	TRBJ1-1	-	CASRRGGLDTEAFF	TGTGCCAGCAGGCGGGGGGGTCTGGACACTGAAGCTTTCTTT
TRBD1	TRBV6-1	TRBJ1-2	-	CASSDRQGTYRGYTF	TGTGCCAGCAGTGACCGACAGGGTACCTACCGGGGCTACACCTTC
-	TRBV5-8	TRBJ2-3	-	CASSSSDTQYF	TGTGCCAGCAGCTCCTCCGATACGCAGTATTTT
TRBD1	TRBV6-5	TRBJ1-5	-	CASSSRQGSNQPQHF	TGTGCCAGCAGTTCGCGACAGGGGAGCAATCAGCCCCAGCATTTT
TRBD2	TRBV7-8	TRBJ2-3	-	CASSPKVPSGGTDTQYF	TGTGCCAGCAGCCCGAAAGTTCCTAGCGGGGGGACAGATACGCAGTATTTT
TRBD1	TRBV6-5	TRBJ1-5	-	CASSRQGAGGSQHF	TGTGCCAGCAGTCGACAGGGCGCAGGGGGTTCCCAGCATTTT
-	TRBV5-1	TRBJ2-2	-	CASSLVGTGELFF	TGCGCCAGCAGCTTGGTCGGCACCGGGGAGCTGTTTTTT
-	TRBV6-5	TRBJ1-3	-	CASSPRPLGGNTIYF	TGTGCCAGCAGTCCTCGGCCTCTGGGCGGAAACACCATATATTTT
-	TRBV19	TRBJ2-7	-	CATKNSGLHYEQYF	TGTGCCACCAAAAACTCGGGACTCCACTACGAGCAGTACTTC
-	TRBV6-5	TRBJ2-5	-	CASSLVGGTQYF	TGTGCCAGCAGTCTAGTAGGGGGGACCCAGTACTTC
TRBD1	TRBV5-1	TRBJ2-2	-	CASSSRTGDETGELFF	TGCGCCAGCAGCTCTAGGACAGGGGATGAAACCGGGGAGCTGTTTTTT
TRBD2	TRBV30	TRBJ2-1	many	CAWSLGLAVNEQFF	TGTGCCTGGAGTCTGGGACTAGCGGTCAATGAGCAGTTCTTC
-	TRBV6-4	TRBJ1-5	-	CASSRRGRAQCNQPQHF	TGTGCCAGCAGCCGGAGGGGCAGGGCCCAATGCAATCAGCCCCAGCATTTT
-	TRBV7-9	TRBJ1-2	-	CASSDTGPYGYTF	TGTGCCAGCAGCGACACCGGTCCCTATGGCTACACCTTC
-	TRBV30	TRBJ1-4	-	CAWSVGGEKLFF	TGTGCCTGGAGCGTAGGAGGGGAAAAACTGTTTTTT
TRBD2	TRBV7-9	TRBJ2-2	-	CASSLLAGGPPGELFF	TGTGCCAGCAGCCTCCTAGCGGGAGGGCCTCCCGGGGAGCTGTTTTTT
-	TRBV27	TRBJ1-6	once	CASSSSGEGDNSPLHF	TGTGCCAGCAGTTCCTCGGGGGAGGGAGATAATTCACCCCTCCACTTT
-	TRBV10-3	TRBJ2-7	-	CAISALDEQYF	TGTGCCATCAGTGCACTCGACGAGCAGTACTTC